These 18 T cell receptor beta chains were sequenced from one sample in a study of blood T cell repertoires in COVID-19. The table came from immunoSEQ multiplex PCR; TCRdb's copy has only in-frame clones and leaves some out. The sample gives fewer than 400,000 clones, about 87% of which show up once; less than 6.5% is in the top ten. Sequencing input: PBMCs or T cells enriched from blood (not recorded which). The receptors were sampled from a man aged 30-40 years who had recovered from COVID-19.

As DNA, the CDR3 is TGTGCCAGCAGCATTACCGGGTCCCCCGATAGCAAACTGTTTTTT. This codes for CASSITGSPDSKLFF. The chain links TRBV7-8 to TRBJ1-4; D not certain. CDR3 size: 15 residues. Per the germline V gene, CDR1 is SGHVS and CDR2 is FQNEAQ. V was clipped by 5 bases and J by 11 bases, with 21 bases between them.

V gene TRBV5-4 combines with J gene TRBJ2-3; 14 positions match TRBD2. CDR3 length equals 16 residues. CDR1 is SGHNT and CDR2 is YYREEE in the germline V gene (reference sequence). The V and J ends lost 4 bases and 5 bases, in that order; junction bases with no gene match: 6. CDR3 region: CASSPRLAGGQDTQYF. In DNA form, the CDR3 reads TGTGCCAGCAGCCCCAGACTAGCGGGGGGGCAAGATACGCAGTATTTT.

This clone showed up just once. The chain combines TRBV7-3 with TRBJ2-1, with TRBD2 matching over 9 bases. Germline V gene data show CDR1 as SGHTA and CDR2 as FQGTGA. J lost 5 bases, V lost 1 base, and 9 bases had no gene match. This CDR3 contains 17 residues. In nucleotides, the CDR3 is TGTGCCAGCAGCTTAAGAGCGGGGCTAGCGGGGCACAATGAGCAGTTCTTC. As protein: CASSLRAGLAGHNEQFF.

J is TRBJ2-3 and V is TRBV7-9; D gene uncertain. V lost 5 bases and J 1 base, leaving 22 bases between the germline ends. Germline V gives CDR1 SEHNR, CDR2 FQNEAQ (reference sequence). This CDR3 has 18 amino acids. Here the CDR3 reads CASSPHPKQIPGTDTQYF. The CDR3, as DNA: TGTGCCAGCAGCCCTCATCCCAAACAGATCCCAGGCACAGATACGCAGTATTTT.

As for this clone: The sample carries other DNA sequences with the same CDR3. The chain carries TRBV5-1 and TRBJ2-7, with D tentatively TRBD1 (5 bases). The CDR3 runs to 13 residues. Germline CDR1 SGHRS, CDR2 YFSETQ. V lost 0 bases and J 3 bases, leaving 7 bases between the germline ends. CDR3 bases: TGCGCCAGCAGCTTGGAGGGGCACTACGAGCAGTACTTC. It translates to CASSLEGHYEQYF.

The CDR3 nucleotides are TGTGCCAGCAGTATCGGACAGGCATACGAGCAGTACTTC. Translation gives CASSIGQAYEQYF. The gene calls are TRBV27 and TRBJ2-7; 7 bases match TRBD1. J gave up 4 bases and V 5 bases, and 5 bases lay outside the gene matches. This CDR3 has 13 amino acids. Germline CDR1 and CDR2: MNHEY and SMNVEV (reference sequence).

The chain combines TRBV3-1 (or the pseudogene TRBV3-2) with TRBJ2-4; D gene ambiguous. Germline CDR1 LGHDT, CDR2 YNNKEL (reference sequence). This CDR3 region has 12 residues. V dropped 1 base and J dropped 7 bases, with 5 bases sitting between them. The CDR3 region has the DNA TGTGCCAGCAGCCAAGGTCTGAACATTCAGTACTTC. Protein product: CASSQGLNIQYF.

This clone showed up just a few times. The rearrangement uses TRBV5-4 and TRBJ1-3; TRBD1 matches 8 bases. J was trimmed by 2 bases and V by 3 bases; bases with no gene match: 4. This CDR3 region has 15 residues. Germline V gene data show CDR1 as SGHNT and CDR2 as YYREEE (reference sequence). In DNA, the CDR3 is TGTGCCAGCAGCTCCACAGGGGGAGCTGGAAACACCATATATTTT. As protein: CASSSTGGAGNTIYF.

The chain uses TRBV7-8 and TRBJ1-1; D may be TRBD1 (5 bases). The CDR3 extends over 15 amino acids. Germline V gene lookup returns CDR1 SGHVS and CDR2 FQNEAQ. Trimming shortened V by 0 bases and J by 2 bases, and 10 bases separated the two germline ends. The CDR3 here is CASSLAGQVNTEAFF. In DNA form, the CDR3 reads TGTGCCAGCAGCTTAGCGGGGCAGGTCAACACTGAAGCTTTCTTT. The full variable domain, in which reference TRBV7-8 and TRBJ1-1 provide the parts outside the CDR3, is GAGVSQSPRYKVAKRGQDVALRCDPISGHVSLFWYQQALGQGPEFLTYFQNEAQLDKSGLPSDRFFAERPEGSVSTLKIQRTQQEDSAVYLCASSLAGQVNTEAFFGQGTRLTVV.

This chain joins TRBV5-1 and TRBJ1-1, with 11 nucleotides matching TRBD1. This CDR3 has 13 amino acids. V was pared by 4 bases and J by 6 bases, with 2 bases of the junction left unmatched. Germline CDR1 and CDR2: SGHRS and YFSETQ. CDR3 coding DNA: TGCGCCAGCAGCACGGGACAGGGGGCTGAAGCTTTCTTT. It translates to CASSTGQGAEAFF.

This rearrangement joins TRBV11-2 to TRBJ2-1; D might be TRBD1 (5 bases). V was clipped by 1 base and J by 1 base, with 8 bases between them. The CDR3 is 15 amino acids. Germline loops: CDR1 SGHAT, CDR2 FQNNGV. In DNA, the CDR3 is TGTGCCAGCAGCTTAGTTTCAGGGTCCTACAATGAGCAGTTCTTC. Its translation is CASSLVSGSYNEQFF.

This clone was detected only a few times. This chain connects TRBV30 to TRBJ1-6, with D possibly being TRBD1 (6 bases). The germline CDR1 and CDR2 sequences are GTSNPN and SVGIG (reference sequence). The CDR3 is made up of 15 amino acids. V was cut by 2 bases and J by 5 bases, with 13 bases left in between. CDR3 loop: CAWSTGHSNNSPLHF. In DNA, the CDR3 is TGTGCCTGGAGTACGGGACATTCGAATAATTCACCCCTCCACTTT.

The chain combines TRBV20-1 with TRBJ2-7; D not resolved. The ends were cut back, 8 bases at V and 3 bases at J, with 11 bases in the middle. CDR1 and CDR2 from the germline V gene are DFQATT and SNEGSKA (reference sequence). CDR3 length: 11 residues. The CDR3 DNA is TGCAGTAGCAGGTCCCTCTACGAGCAGTACTTC. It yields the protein CSSRSLYEQYF.

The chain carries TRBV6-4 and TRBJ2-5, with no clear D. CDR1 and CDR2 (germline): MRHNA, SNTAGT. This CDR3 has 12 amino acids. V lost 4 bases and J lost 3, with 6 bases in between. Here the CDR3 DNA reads TGTGCCAGCAGTGGCCTAAAAGAGACCCAGTACTTC. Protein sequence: CASSGLKETQYF.

The CDR3 protein is CASSSRYSGGTGELFF. The CDR3 DNA sequence: TGTGCCAGCAGCTCACGGTACTCCGGGGGCACCGGGGAGCTGTTTTTT. The rearrangement links TRBV7-8 to TRBJ2-2; the D gene is possibly TRBD2 (6 bases). The germline gives CDR1 SGHVS, CDR2 FQNEAQ. CDR3 length equals 16 residues. Trimming removed 4 bases at V and 4 bases at J, with 16 bases between.

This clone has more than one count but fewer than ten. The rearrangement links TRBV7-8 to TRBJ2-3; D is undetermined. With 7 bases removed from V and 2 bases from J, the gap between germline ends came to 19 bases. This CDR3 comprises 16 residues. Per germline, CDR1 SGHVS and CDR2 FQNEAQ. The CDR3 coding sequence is TGTGCCAGCAACCTAGGCCCTAACTACTCCACAGATACGCAGTATTTT. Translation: CASNLGPNYSTDTQYF.

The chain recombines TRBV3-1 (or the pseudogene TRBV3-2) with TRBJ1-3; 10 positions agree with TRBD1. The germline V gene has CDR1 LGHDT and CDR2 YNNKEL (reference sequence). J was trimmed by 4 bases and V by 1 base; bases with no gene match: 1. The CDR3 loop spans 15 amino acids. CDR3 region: CASSQGTGGGNTIYF. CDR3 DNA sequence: TGTGCCAGCAGCCAAGGGACAGGGGGAGGAAACACCATATATTTT.

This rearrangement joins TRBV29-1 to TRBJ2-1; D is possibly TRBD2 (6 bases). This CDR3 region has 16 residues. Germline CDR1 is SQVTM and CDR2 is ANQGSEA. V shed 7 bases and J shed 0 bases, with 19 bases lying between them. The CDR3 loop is CSGLHLGGSSYNEQFF. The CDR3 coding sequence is TGCAGCGGCCTACACCTCGGGGGTAGCTCCTACAATGAGCAGTTCTTC.